Shown below are 6 T cell receptor beta chains from a single sample sequenced in a study of PD-1 blockade in classical Hodgkin lymphoma. Here immunoSEQ multiplex PCR was the method, and the copy in TCRdb shows in-frame clones only, minus some. This table holds 20,000 to 30,000 clones, roughly 80% found once. Every one of the patients relapsed after autologous stem cell transplantation (brentuximab vedotin exposure was variable). The sample here was peripheral blood mononuclear cells (PBMCs), taken before the second cycle of nivolumab. The receptors here all came from a human donor with classical Hodgkin lymphoma.

The CDR3 region has the DNA TGTGCCAGCAGTTTGTCGGCGATCCCTTATGGCTACACCTTC. Translation gives CASSLSAIPYGYTF. This chain connects TRBV6-5 to TRBJ1-2; D gene uncertain. Germline-derived CDR1 and CDR2 are MNHEY and SVGAGI. The ends were cut back, 4 bases at V and 5 bases at J, with 14 bases in the middle. The CDR3 has 14 amino acids.

This clone was recorded once. The CDR3 sequence: CASSPPHVGGYTF. Here the CDR3 DNA reads TGCGCCAGCAGCCCGCCTCATGTAGGTGGCTACACCTTC. The chain recombines TRBV5-1 with TRBJ1-2; D is uncertain. Looked up from germline, CDR1 is SGHRS and CDR2 is YFSETQ. Trimming left V 4 bases short and J 7 bases short, with 14 bases between. This CDR3 is 13 amino acids long.

The chain uses TRBV7-3 and TRBJ2-5, with TRBD2 identical over 13 bases. The CDR3 is made up of 18 amino acids. From germline, CDR1 is SGHTA and CDR2 FQGTGA. With 5 bases clipped from V and 3 bases from J, the junction kept 12 bases outside the gene matches. Here the CDR3 reads CASSPGTSGIVTKETQYF. CDR3 DNA sequence: TGTGCCAGCAGCCCAGGGACTAGCGGGATCGTGACGAAAGAGACCCAGTACTTC.

The chain has TRBV14 and TRBJ2-7, with unresolved D. The CDR3 loop spans 16 amino acids. Germline V gives CDR1 SGHDN, CDR2 FVKESK. V was pared by 1 base and J by 2 bases, with 15 bases between. This CDR3 reads CASSQVGPPAAYEQYF. The CDR3 nucleotides are TGTGCCAGCAGCCAAGTAGGCCCCCCGGCCGCCTACGAGCAGTACTTC. The full variable domain, its missing parts supplied by reference TRBV14 and TRBJ2-7, is EAGVTQFPSHSVIEKGQTVTLRCDPISGHDNLYWYRRVMGKEIKFLLHFVKESKQDESGMPNNRFLAERTGGTYSTLKVQPAELEDSGVYFCASSQVGPPAAYEQYFGPGTRLTVT.

The CDR3 loop is CASSVGDRAYEQYF. CDR3 DNA sequence: TGTGCCAGCAGCGTAGGGGACAGAGCCTACGAGCAGTACTTC. The rearrangement uses TRBV9 and TRBJ2-7; TRBD1 matches at 7 bases. The CDR3 runs to 14 residues. Germline V gene data show CDR1 as SGDLS and CDR2 as YYNGEE. J was trimmed by 2 bases and V by 0 bases; bases with no gene match: 2.

This chain uses TRBV7-2 with TRBJ1-1, with 9 bases that match TRBD1. V gave up 2 bases and J gave up 3 bases; unmatched junction bases: 7. Germline lookup yields CDR1 SGHTA and CDR2 FQGNSA. The CDR3 totals 16 residues. This CDR3 is CASSLNPGTGYTEAFF. In nucleotides, the CDR3 is TGTGCCAGCAGCTTAAACCCCGGGACAGGGTACACTGAAGCTTTCTTT.